This T cell receptor (beta chain) was recovered during a study of T cell responses to AZD1222 COVID-19 vaccine. Study results and caveats: Vaccine-associated CD4 TCRs ranged over spike, dominating at 160-218 and 743-854. Donors were largely white British and mainly female; clonal diversity was possibly underestimated.

Clones were sequenced by immunoSEQ multiplex PCR, and TCRdb holds only the in-frame ones, with some missing. This sample has about 220,000 clones, with 85% to 95% found just once. Regarding this clone: Its target is not known.

J gave up 8 bases and V 1 base, and 13 bases lay outside the gene matches. CDR1 MDHEN and CDR2 SYDVKM come from the germline V gene. This CDR3 region has 17 residues. The chain links TRBV28 to TRBJ1-4, with 7 bases that match TRBD1. The specimen was peripheral blood, collected on day 0 of MenACWY control vaccination. The TCR was taken from an adult in good health. CDR3 in amino acids: CASSLLVWEGAREKLFF. CDR3 nucleotide sequence: TGTGCCAGCAGTTTATTAGTCTGGGAGGGGGCCCGAGAAAAACTGTTTTTT.